Below are 16 T cell receptor beta chains sequenced from a single sample in a study of tumor and adjacent non-tumor tissue in lung cancer. The library came from three nested PCR rounds adapted from ARM-PCR protocols. A single record per CDR3 protein comes from TCRdb applying MiXCR to the multiplex PCR reads. The sample includes fewer than 120,000 distinct CDR3 sequences, over 75% of them seen just once. RNA was extracted from bulk tissue without any cell sorting. The sample comprised lung tumor tissue. The receptors were gathered from a man aged 65 to 79 with non-small cell lung cancer.

The chain joins TRBV29-1 to TRBJ2-3; D is unclear. The germline V gene has CDR1 SQVTM and CDR2 ANQGSEA. The V end lost 6 bases, the J end lost 6 bases, and 10 bases lay between the germline ends. This CDR3 region has 11 residues. CDR3 bases: TGCAGCGTGGGTCTAGGGGATACGCAGTATTTT. Amino acids: CSVGLGDTQYF.

Notes on this clonotype: The conserved final phenylalanine or tryptophan is absent from the CDR3, which likely points to a read error. It is unclear where the CDR3 begins or ends on the DNA, so no DNA is shown, and the CDR3 is as TCRdb lists it. The gene calls are TRBV5-6 and TRBJ2-4; the D call TRBD1 from the table was never checked on the DNA. The CDR3 is 17 amino acids long, termini counted. CDR1 is SGHDT and CDR2 is YYEEEE in the germline V gene. The chain's CDR3 is CASSATGTGVVRNIQYS.

Worth noting for this clonotype: The junction departs from the called germline gene at one end, perhaps through a read error. J is TRBJ1-1 and V is TRBV11-2; D gene uncertain. The CDR3 spans 17 residues. In germline, CDR1 is SGHAT, CDR2 FQNNGV. CDR3 amino acids: CASSLGGRDKWNTEASF. The DNA for the CDR3 is TGTGCCAGCAGCTTAGGTGGGAGGGATAAGTGGAACACTGAAGCTTCCTTT. Looking up the rest from reference TRBV11-2 and TRBJ1-1 gives the full variable domain: EAGVAQSPRYKIIEKRQSVAFWCNPISGHATLYWYQQILGQGPKLLIQFQNNGVVDDSQLPKDRFSAERLKGVDSTLKIQPAKLEDSAVYLCASSLGGRDKWNTEASFGQGTRLTVV.

This chain links TRBV11-2 with TRBJ2-5; D may correspond to TRBD1 or TRBD2 (7 bases each). The CDR3 sequence is 14 residues long. The ends were cut back, 5 bases at V and 5 bases at J, with 15 bases in the middle. The germline V gene encodes CDR1 SGHAT and CDR2 FQNNGV. The CDR3 region is CASSQGGIWETQYF. CDR3 nucleotides: TGTGCCAGCAGCCAGGGGGGGATATGGGAGACCCAGTACTTC.

This clonotype was recorded many times. This sequence joins TRBV6-1 and TRBJ1-5; D might be TRBD1 (5 bases). Looked up from germline, CDR1 is MNHNS and CDR2 is SASEGT. This CDR3 region has 16 residues. Trimming removed 3 bases at V and 3 bases at J, with 15 bases between. The CDR3 coding sequence is TGTGCCAGCAGTGATATCGGGGCAGGGACCAATCAGCCCCAGCATTTT. It translates to CASSDIGAGTNQPQHF.

Many counts were recorded for this clonotype. V usage is TRBV5-1 and J usage is TRBJ1-1; tentative D call: TRBD1 (6 bases). With 2 bases removed from V and 3 bases from J, the gap between germline ends came to 11 bases. There are 14 residues in the CDR3. Germline V gene data show CDR1 as SGHRS and CDR2 as YFSETQ. CDR3 DNA sequence: TGCGCCAGCAGCTTAGGGGGTTGGGACACTGAAGCTTTCTTT. Protein product: CASSLGGWDTEAFF.

This clonotype was found once. Relative to the germline gene, one junction end is altered; a read error may explain this. V and J are TRBV11-2 and TRBJ1-1; D call uncertain. The CDR3 is 15 amino acids. In germline, CDR1 is SGHAT, CDR2 FQNNGV. CDR3 coding DNA: TGTACCAGCAGCATCACCAATTCTAGGAACACTGAAGCTTTCTTT. Its translation is CTSSITNSRNTEAFF.

This clonotype is a singleton in its sample. Sequence at one end of the junction differs from germline and may be a read error. V is TRBV4-1 and J is TRBJ1-2; possibly TRBD1 for D (6 bases). Per the germline V gene, CDR1 is MGHRA and CDR2 is YSYEKL. The CDR3 contains 15 residues. The DNA for the CDR3 is TGCACCAGCAGCCAAAAAGGCGGGGGCTTCTATGGCTACACCTTC. Translation: CTSSQKGGGFYGYTF.

Concerning this clonotype itself: A read error may produce the germline difference seen at one junction end. This chain joins TRBV6-2 or TRBV6-3 and TRBJ2-6, with TRBD1 as a possible D gene (5 bases). The CDR3 spans 16 residues. Germline loops: CDR1 MNHEY, CDR2 SVGEGT. The DNA for the CDR3 is TGTGCCAGCAGTTACGGTCAGGTCTCTGGGGCCAACGTCCTGAGTTTC. Encoded protein: CASSYGQVSGANVLSF.

As regards this clonotype: At one end the junction does not follow the germline gene, possibly because of a read error. The V call is TRBV6-6, the J call TRBJ2-3, with 10 bases lining up with TRBD1. Germline V lookup: CDR1 MNHNY, CDR2 SVGAGI (reference sequence). The CDR3 runs to 17 residues. The CDR3: CASSYDPDRGRTDTWYF. For the CDR3, the DNA is TGTGCTAGCAGTTACGATCCAGACAGGGGGCGCACAGATACGTGGTATTTT.

With respect to this clonotype: The CDR3 does not close with the conserved phenylalanine or tryptophan, likely indicating a read error. V and J are TRBV5-6 and TRBJ2-5; D call uncertain. This CDR3 has 13 residues. CDR1 SGHDT and CDR2 YYEEEE come from the germline V gene. The CDR3 DNA reads TGTTCCAGCAGCGCCGATTGGCAAGAGACCCAGTACTTA. Its translation is CSSSADWQETQYL.

This sequence joins TRBV11-2 and TRBJ1-1; D possibly corresponds to TRBD1 (6 bases). Germline loops: CDR1 SGHAT, CDR2 FQNNGV. V lost 3 bases, J lost 5 bases, and 13 bases lay in between. There are 14 residues in the CDR3. The CDR3 DNA follows: TGTGCCAGCAGCTTCAGCAGGGGCCCGACTGAAGCTTTCTTT. Translated: CASSFSRGPTEAFF. Using reference TRBV11-2 and TRBJ1-1 for the parts outside the CDR3, the full variable domain is EAGVAQSPRYKIIEKRQSVAFWCNPISGHATLYWYQQILGQGPKLLIQFQNNGVVDDSQLPKDRFSAERLKGVDSTLKIQPAKLEDSAVYLCASSFSRGPTEAFFGQGTRLTVV.

A note on this clonotype: Since the CDR3 does not end with the conserved phenylalanine or tryptophan, this likely comes from a read error. This chain links TRBV12-3 or TRBV12-4 with TRBJ2-2; no clear D. The CDR3 consists of 13 residues. This CDR3 is CPSRILAAGELFY. Here the CDR3 DNA reads TGTCCCAGCAGGATATTGGCCGCCGGGGAGCTGTTTTAT.

There are many counts of this clonotype. The chain links TRBV29-1 to TRBJ2-2; D is unresolved. The CDR3 totals 14 residues. Germline V gives CDR1 SQVTM, CDR2 ANQGSEA. V lost 7 bases, J lost 3 bases, and 15 bases lay in between. The CDR3 sequence: CSAVRSGYTGELFF. The CDR3 coding sequence is TGCAGCGCCGTTCGGAGTGGGTACACCGGGGAGCTGTTTTTT.

Notes on this clonotype: This may be a read error: a much more frequent sequence differs by one nucleotide. The rearrangement joins TRBV12-3 or TRBV12-4 to TRBJ2-7; 7 nucleotides align to TRBD2. The CDR3 sequence is 14 residues long. The CDR3 loop is CAGSPAGTTYEQYF. CDR3 in DNA: TGTGCCGGCAGTCCAGCGGGGACGACCTACGAGCAGTACTTC.

About this clonotype itself: Just one base apart from a much larger clone, this may be a read error. The V call is TRBV5-1, the J call TRBJ1-1; the D is unclear. The CDR3 has 13 amino acids. CDR1 and CDR2 (germline): SGHRS, YFSETQ. The CDR3 protein is CASSPTLNTKAFF. CDR3 sequence (DNA): TGCGCCAGCAGCCCCACCTTGAACACTAAAGCTTTCTTT.